This TCR beta chain appears in the sequencing data of a study of CXCR3-negative and CXCR3-positive naive CD8 T cells. Germline loops: CDR1 SGDLS, CDR2 YYNGEE. This CDR3 spans 18 amino acids. The TRB cDNA libraries were prepared by 5' RACE with UMI labels. With the 5' RACE reads reprocessed, TCRdb shows one record per CDR3 protein and no DNA. This sample's table reports some 110,000 distinct CDR3 sequences. A note on this clonotype: Its antigen remains unidentified.

At about 310,000 cells each, triplicate sorts were carried out for each CD8+ T cell subset. Study outcomes and limitations: Both naive subsets had comparably high diversity; memory CD8+ cells much lower. Naive CXCR3-negative cells resembled naive CXCR3-positive cells in TRBV-TRBJ usage; memory cells differed. Naive cells positive for CXCR3 carried more hydrophobic TRB CDR3s than CXCR3-negative ones.

Sequencing used naive CXCR3+ CD8+ T cells from blood. As for subset: CD45RO-CCR7+CD27+CD95- naive CD8+ T cells expressing CXCR3 (TNR3+). J is TRBJ2-1 and V is TRBV9; no DNA is available, so the TRBD2 call from TCRdb remains unchecked. This sequence originates from a human donor in good health. Some clones in this sample may be carry-over from other donors' samples. CDR3 residues: CASSAGLAGARDYNEQFF.